The 10 T cell receptor beta chains below were found in one sample sequenced in a study of T cells in Graves' hyperthyroidism and ophthalmopathy. Amplification targeted TCR beta CDR3 regions from RNA transcripts. HTBI primers were the set used in a first-round RT-PCR of the TCR CDR3. TCRdb redid the calling of the multiplex PCR reads with MiXCR, one entry per CDR3 protein. The sample lists hundreds of thousands of distinct CDR3 sequences; around a third were seen once. Input material: blood. These receptors were obtained from a woman aged 40 to 50 with Graves' hyperthyroidism.

This clonotype was counted ten times or more. V usage is TRBV7-2 and J usage is TRBJ2-5; D uncertain. The CDR3 covers 14 residues. Trimming cost V 3 bases and J 1 base, with 9 bases left between them. Germline lookup yields CDR1 SGHTA and CDR2 FQGNSA. CDR3 protein: CASSFRLFQETQYF. For the CDR3, the DNA is TGTGCCAGCAGCTTCCGACTGTTCCAAGAGACCCAGTACTTC.

In the case of this clonotype: A much larger clone differs from this one at a single base, so this may be a read error. The rearrangement links TRBV7-8 to TRBJ2-7; the match to TRBD1 covers 7 bases. Germline CDR1 and CDR2: SGHVS and FQNEAQ. This CDR3 is 15 amino acids long. After removal of 6 bases from V and 2 bases from J, the junction contained 10 bases not matched to a gene. In DNA form, the CDR3 reads TGTGCCAGCAGGCCCTCCCGGGACAGTACCTACGAGCAGTACTTC. As protein: CASRPSRDSTYEQYF.

The V call is TRBV6-5, the J call TRBJ1-2; D gene unclear. In germline, CDR1 is MNHEY, CDR2 SVGAGI. The CDR3 length is 14 residues. The germline V and J ends were trimmed by 6 bases and 1 base, with 12 bases remaining between them. Here the CDR3 reads CASRPAGDNYGYTF. In DNA form, the CDR3 reads TGTGCCAGCAGACCCGCCGGAGATAACTATGGCTACACCTTC.

V usage is TRBV6-4 and J usage is TRBJ1-5, with TRBD1 as a possible D gene (5 bases). The CDR3 contains 13 residues. Trimming removed 7 bases at V and 9 bases at J, with 16 bases between. Germline-derived CDR1 and CDR2 are MRHNA and SNTAGT. The CDR3 protein is CASTRDAIRPQHF. CDR3 coding DNA: TGTGCCAGCACCCGGGACGCCATCAGGCCCCAGCATTTT.

The chain combines TRBV7-9 with TRBJ1-2; 10 bases agree with TRBD1. From germline, CDR1 is SEHNR and CDR2 FQNEAQ (reference sequence). J was trimmed by 4 bases and V by 5 bases; bases with no gene match: 4. The CDR3 runs 14 residues. For the CDR3, the DNA is TGTGCCAGCAGCAAAGGGACAGGGGCCTATGGCTACACCTTC. Its translation: CASSKGTGAYGYTF.

The J gene is TRBJ1-2, the V gene TRBV6-5; perhaps TRBD1 as D (6 bases). The germline CDR1 and CDR2 sequences are MNHEY and SVGAGI. This CDR3 spans 13 amino acids. Trimming pared 5 bases from V and 8 bases from J, leaving 15 bases between. In DNA form, the CDR3 reads TGTGCCAGCAGTCCCTCGGACAGTCGGGGCTACACCTTC. Protein sequence: CASSPSDSRGYTF.

As regards this clonotype: An end of the junction differs from the germline gene, which may be a read error. J is TRBJ1-5 and V is TRBV20-1; 7 nucleotides match TRBD1. The CDR3 has 13 amino acids. CDR1 and CDR2 (germline): DFQATT, SNEGSKA (reference sequence). The CDR3 spells CAWSRGADQPQHF. The CDR3, as DNA: TGTGCCTGGAGCAGGGGGGCCGATCAGCCCCAGCATTTT.

This clonotype was counted a single time. The rearrangement links TRBV7-9 to TRBJ2-2; D remains ambiguous. This CDR3 has 11 residues. Germline V gives CDR1 SEHNR, CDR2 FQNEAQ (reference sequence). V was cut by 4 bases and J by 8 bases, with 5 bases left in between. The DNA of the CDR3 is TGTGCCAGCAGCTCGCAAGGGGAGCTGTTTTTT. Translation gives CASSSQGELFF.

This sequence joins TRBV5-1 and TRBJ2-3; 8 bases match TRBD1. Trimming took 4 bases from V and 0 from J; bases not matched to a gene: 13. Germline CDR1 is SGHRS and CDR2 is YFSETQ. The CDR3 is 18 amino acids. CDR3 sequence reads: CASSLDRGDLSSTDTQYF. Written as DNA, the CDR3 is TGCGCCAGCAGCCTTGACAGGGGCGACCTCTCTAGCACAGATACGCAGTATTTT.

In this sample, this clonotype turned up a few times. The V call is TRBV6-5, the J call TRBJ1-4; tentatively, D is TRBD1 (5 bases). Per germline, CDR1 MNHEY and CDR2 SVGAGI. Trimming removed 2 bases from V and 8 bases from J, with 12 bases in between. The CDR3 extends over 14 amino acids. The CDR3 bases are TGTGCCAGCAGTTACGAGTCAGGGCGCGAAAAACTGTTTTTT. This sequence encodes CASSYESGREKLFF.